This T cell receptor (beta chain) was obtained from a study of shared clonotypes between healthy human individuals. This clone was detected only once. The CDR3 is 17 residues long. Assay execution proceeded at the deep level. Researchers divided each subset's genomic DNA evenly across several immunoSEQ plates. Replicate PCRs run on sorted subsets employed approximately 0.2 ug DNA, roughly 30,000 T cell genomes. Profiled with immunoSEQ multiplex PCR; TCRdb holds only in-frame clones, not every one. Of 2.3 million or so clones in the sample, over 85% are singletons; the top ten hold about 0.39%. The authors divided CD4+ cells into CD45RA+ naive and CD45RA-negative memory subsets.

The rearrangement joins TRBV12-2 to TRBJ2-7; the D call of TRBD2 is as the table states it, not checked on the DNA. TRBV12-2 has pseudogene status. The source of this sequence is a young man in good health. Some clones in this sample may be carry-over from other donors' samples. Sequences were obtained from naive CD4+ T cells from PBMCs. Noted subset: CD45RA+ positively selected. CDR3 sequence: CASRLPIAGVSFHEQYF. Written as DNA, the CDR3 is TGTGCAAGTCGCCTCCCGATAGCGGGAGTCTCCTTCCACGAGCAGTACTTC.